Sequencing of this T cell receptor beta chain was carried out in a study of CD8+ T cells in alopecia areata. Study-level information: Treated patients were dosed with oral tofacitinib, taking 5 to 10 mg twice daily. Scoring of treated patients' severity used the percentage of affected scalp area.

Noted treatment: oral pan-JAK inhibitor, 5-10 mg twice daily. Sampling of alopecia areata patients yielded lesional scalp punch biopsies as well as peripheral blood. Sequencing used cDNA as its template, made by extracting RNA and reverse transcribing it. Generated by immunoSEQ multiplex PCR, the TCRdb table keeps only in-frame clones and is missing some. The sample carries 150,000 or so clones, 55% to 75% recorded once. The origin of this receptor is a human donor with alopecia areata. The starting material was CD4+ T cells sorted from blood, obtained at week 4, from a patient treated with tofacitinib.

The CDR3 reads CASSLSRPGQDKEAFF. The DNA of the CDR3 is TGTGCCAGCAGCTTGTCAAGACCGGGACAAGATAAAGAAGCTTTCTTT. The chain has TRBV5-6 and TRBJ1-1; D is perhaps TRBD1 (6 bases). The CDR3 length is 16 residues. V dropped 1 base and J dropped 8 bases, with 21 bases sitting between them. Germline V gene lookup returns CDR1 SGHDT and CDR2 YYEEEE.